A selection of T cell receptor beta chains follows, all from one sample in a study of early T cells in non-severe SARS-CoV-2 infection. TCRdb re-analysed the 5' RACE reads in MiXCR, keeping a single row per CDR3 protein. Here the sample spans tens of thousands of distinct CDR3 sequences, under 8% being singletons. The sample consisted of whole blood, taken at baseline. The receptors stem from an adult who was a healthcare worker with PCR-confirmed SARS-CoV-2 infection or an uninfected control (not recorded which). Each CDR3 is given with its conserved first and last residue. Each record gives: V gene, D gene, clone size, J gene, CDR3 DNA, CDR3 protein. D genes are given only for firm matches. Expanded clones get a size class; other rows say once, few or many, or leave the size out.

TRBV7-2	TRBD1	few	TRBJ1-2	TGTGCCAGCAGCTTTGGGACAGGGGACTATGGCTACACCTTC	CASSFGTGDYGYTF
TRBV19	.	.	TRBJ2-7	TGTGCCAGTAGTACAAGTCTGGCCTACGAGCAGTACTTC	CASSTSLAYEQYF
TRBV2	.	few	TRBJ1-5	TGTGCCAGCAGTGAAGGGGACTATAGCAATCAGCCCCAGCATTTT	CASSEGDYSNQPQHF
TRBV29-1	TRBD2	.	TRBJ2-3	TGCAGCGTTGAGTTAGCGGGAGTGTCAGATACGCAGTATTTT	CSVELAGVSDTQYF
TRBV2	.	.	TRBJ2-1	TGTGCCAGCATGGGGCCATTTGGCCCCAATGAGCAGTTCTTC	CASMGPFGPNEQFF
TRBV28	.	many	TRBJ2-1	TGTGCCAGCAGTTTAAGGGCCGCTGGAGGTTATGAGCAGTTCTTC	CASSLRAAGGYEQFF
TRBV12-3/TRBV12-4	.	many	TRBJ2-2	TGTGCCAGCAGTTCGCTAGGGATCACCGGGGAGCTGTTTTTT	CASSSLGITGELFF
TRBV6-5	TRBD1	many	TRBJ2-7	TGTGCCAGCAGTACGACAGGGGGCCCCTACGAGCAGTACTTC	CASSTTGGPYEQYF
TRBV20-1	.	many	TRBJ2-5	TGCAGTGCCATACGGCCGGTGAGGGTCCAAGAGACCCAGTACTTC	CSAIRPVRVQETQYF
TRBV11-2	TRBD1	.	TRBJ2-7	TGTGCCAGCAGCCCCAGGACAGGGCCGGGGATAGAGCAGTACTTC	CASSPRTGPGIEQYF
TRBV7-3	TRBD2	many	TRBJ2-3	TGTGCCAGCAGCTACATTAGCGGGAGAGGTGGAGATACGCAGTATTTT	CASSYISGRGGDTQYF
TRBV7-8	TRBD2	.	TRBJ2-1	TGTGCCAGCAGCTTATTCGGGCTAGCGGGGAGTAAGTTCTTC	CASSLFGLAGSKFF
TRBV27	.	few	TRBJ1-5	TGTGCCAGCAGTTTAGGACAGTTCAATCAGCCCCAGCATTTT	CASSLGQFNQPQHF
TRBV29-1	.	many	TRBJ1-2	TGCAGCGTTGCTGTACTGGGGCACTATGGCTACACCTTC	CSVAVLGHYGYTF
TRBV6-1	.	.	TRBJ1-6	TGTGCCAGCAGTGAATTGCGGGGCGCGTGGGCCTATAATTCACCCCTCCACTTT	CASSELRGAWAYNSPLHF
TRBV5-5	.	many	TRBJ1-5	TGTGCCAGCGGAAACAGGGTTGCTCAGCCCCAGCATTTT	CASGNRVAQPQHF
TRBV10-1	.	.	TRBJ2-2	TGCGCCAGCAGCACTAGTGGCGGGGAGCTGTTTTTT	CASSTSGGELFF
TRBV30	.	few	TRBJ1-6	TGTGCCTGGCGAAGCCTGACCCAACCCCTCCACTTT	CAWRSLTQPLHF
TRBV29-1	TRBD2	many	TRBJ2-1	TGCAGAGAAATCCGGACTAGCGGGAAAAATGAGCAGTTCTTC	CREIRTSGKNEQFF
TRBV7-2	TRBD2	.	TRBJ2-3	TGTGCCAGCAGCCCGAGGACTAGATTCGTAAGGTCAGATACGCAGTATTTT	CASSPRTRFVRSDTQYF
TRBV12-3/TRBV12-4	.	few	TRBJ2-2	TGTGCCAGCAGCCTAACCCTGAACACCGGGGAGCTGTTTTTT	CASSLTLNTGELFF
TRBV28	TRBD2	.	TRBJ2-7	TGTGCCAGCAGTCTTCCCTTAGCGGGAGGGGACGAGCAGTACTTC	CASSLPLAGGDEQYF
TRBV20-1	.	many	TRBJ1-6	TGCAGTGCTAATCTAGGGAGGGATTCACCCCTCCACTTT	CSANLGRDSPLHF